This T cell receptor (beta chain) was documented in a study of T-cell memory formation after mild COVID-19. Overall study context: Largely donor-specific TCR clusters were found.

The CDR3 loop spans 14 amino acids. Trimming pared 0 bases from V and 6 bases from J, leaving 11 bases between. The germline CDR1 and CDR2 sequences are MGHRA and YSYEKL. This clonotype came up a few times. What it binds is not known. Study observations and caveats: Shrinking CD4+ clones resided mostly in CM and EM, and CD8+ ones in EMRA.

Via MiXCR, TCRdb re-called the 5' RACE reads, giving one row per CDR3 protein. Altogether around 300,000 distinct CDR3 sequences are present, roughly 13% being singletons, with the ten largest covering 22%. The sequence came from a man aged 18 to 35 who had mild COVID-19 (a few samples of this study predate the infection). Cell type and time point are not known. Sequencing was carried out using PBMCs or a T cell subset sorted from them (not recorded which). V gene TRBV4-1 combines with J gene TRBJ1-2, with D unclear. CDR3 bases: TGCGCCAGCAGCCAAGAGGGTAGGGCGGATGGCTACACCTTC. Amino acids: CASSQEGRADGYTF.